A selection of T cell receptor beta chains follows, all from one sample in a study of T cell changes during pregnancy in multiple sclerosis. Some clones are missing from TCRdb's copy, which holds only in-frame ones; the method was immunoSEQ multiplex PCR. Of about 77,000 clones in the sample, approximately 89% were seen once. This material consisted of peripheral blood, taken before pregnancy. Every receptor here comes from a female donor with multiple sclerosis, enrolled in a pregnancy study. Both conserved end residues are part of each CDR3. The D gene is left open where the match is weak. The size field is filled for only some rows; it gives once, few, many or a size class.

>TRBD1|-|TRBJ2-5|TRBV19
CASSIRTGGRETQYF
TGTGCCAGTAGTATCCGGACAGGGGGTAGGGAGACCCAGTACTTC
>-|-|TRBJ2-5|TRBV5-1
CASSRNTGGGETQYF
TGCGCCAGCAGCAGAAATACAGGGGGGGGAGAGACCCAGTACTTC
>-|-|TRBJ1-6|TRBV2
CASSDINSPLHF
TGTGCCAGCAGTGACATCAATTCACCCCTCCACTTT
>TRBD1|-|TRBJ2-5|TRBV7-6
CASSQIATGAQETQYF
TGTGCCAGCAGCCAAATAGCGACAGGGGCCCAAGAGACCCAGTACTTC
>-|once|TRBJ2-2|TRBV5-5
CASSLLKSRVTNTGELFF
TGTGCCAGCAGCTTGTTAAAAAGCCGGGTCACGAACACCGGGGAGCTGTTTTTT
>TRBD2|-|TRBJ2-5|TRBV5-5
CASSLALAGVQETQYF
TGTGCCAGCAGCTTGGCGCTAGCGGGGGTCCAAGAGACCCAGTACTTC
>TRBD1|-|TRBJ1-6|TRBV2
CASSLWTGGNSPLHF
TGTGCCAGCAGTTTATGGACAGGTGGCAATTCACCCCTCCACTTT
>-|-|TRBJ2-2|TRBV6-5
CASSSGEDGAGELFF
TGTGCCAGCAGTTCCGGGGAGGACGGCGCCGGGGAGCTGTTTTTT
>-|-|TRBJ1-2|TRBV28
CASSAAGYGYTF
TGTGCCAGCAGTGCTGCAGGCTATGGCTACACCTTC
>TRBD1|-|TRBJ1-2|TRBV28
CASSLGQGYGYTF
TGTGCCAGCAGCTTGGGACAGGGCTATGGCTACACCTTC
>-|-|TRBJ2-1|TRBV2
CASSSGREGLSNEQFF
TGTGCCAGCAGCTCCGGACGGGAAGGCTTGAGTAATGAGCAGTTCTTC
>-|-|TRBJ2-7|TRBV28
CASSLFSDEQYF
TGTGCCAGCAGTTTATTTTCAGACGAGCAGTACTTC
>TRBD1|many|TRBJ1-1|TRBV2
CASRDRGNTEAFF
TGTGCCAGCAGGGACAGGGGGAACACTGAAGCTTTCTTT
>TRBD1|-|TRBJ1-1|TRBV5-1
CASSFGTVNTEAFF
TGCGCCAGCAGTTTCGGGACAGTGAACACTGAAGCTTTCTTT
>-|-|TRBJ2-3|TRBV5-1
CASSLGLFGTDTQYF
TGCGCCAGCAGCCTAGGACTTTTTGGCACAGATACGCAGTATTTT
>TRBD2|-|TRBJ2-5|TRBV18
CASSPTTSGQETQYF
TGTGCCAGCTCACCAACGACTAGCGGGCAAGAGACCCAGTACTTC
>TRBD2|-|TRBJ2-7|TRBV4-1
CASSPLAGGPEQYF
TGCGCCAGCAGCCCACTAGCGGGGGGGCCTGAGCAGTACTTC
>-|-|TRBJ1-5|TRBV28
CASRLSNQPQHF
TGTGCCAGCAGACTTAGCAATCAGCCCCAGCATTTT
>-|-|TRBJ1-1|TRBV2
CASSALLNTEAFF
TGTGCCAGCAGTGCCCTCTTGAACACTGAAGCTTTCTTT
>TRBD2|-|TRBJ2-1|TRBV28
CASSTRGRAVYNEQFF
TGTGCCAGCAGTACTCGGGGGAGGGCCGTATACAATGAGCAGTTCTTC
>-|-|TRBJ2-3|TRBV21-1
CASRRPTGVRTDTQYF
TGTGCCAGCAGACGCCCAACAGGGGTGCGCACAGATACGCAGTATTTT
>TRBD1|-|TRBJ1-3|TRBV6-1
CASSQGGSGNTIYF
TGTGCCAGCAGCCAGGGGGGCTCTGGAAACACCATATATTTT
>-|-|TRBJ1-5|TRBV28
CASSFSGPGRQPQHF
TGTGCCAGCAGTTTCTCAGGTCCAGGGCGACAGCCCCAGCATTTT
>-|-|TRBJ1-2|TRBV5-4
CASRSSEAQGYTF
TGTGCCAGCAGGTCATCGGAGGCGCAAGGCTACACCTTC
>TRBD1|-|TRBJ1-2|TRBV5-1
CASSLAGQGFGYTF
TGCGCCAGCAGCTTGGCGGGACAGGGGTTTGGCTACACCTTC
>-|-|TRBJ1-1|TRBV6-5
CASSFNRVTKNTEAFF
TGTGCCAGCAGTTTTAACAGGGTCACGAAGAACACTGAAGCTTTCTTT
>-|-|TRBJ2-7|TRBV7-2
CASSPSGGFYEQYF
TGTGCCAGCAGCCCATCCGGGGGATTCTACGAGCAGTACTTC
>TRBD2|-|TRBJ2-3|TRBV7-7
CASSPTSGDTDTQYF
TGTGCTAGCAGCCCGACTAGCGGGGATACAGATACGCAGTATTTT
>-|once|TRBJ2-1|TRBV21-1
CASSKKRWTGSGWSSYNEQFF
TGTGCCAGCAGCAAAAAGAGGTGGACAGGGTCAGGATGGAGCTCCTACAATGAGCAGTTCTTC
>TRBD1|-|TRBJ2-2|TRBV5-1
CASSLEGQGNTGELFF
TGCGCCAGCAGCTTGGAGGGACAGGGGAACACCGGGGAGCTGTTTTTT
>-|-|TRBJ1-1|TRBV10-1
CASSATRNRNTEAFF
TGCGCCAGCAGCGCAACCCGTAACAGGAACACTGAAGCTTTCTTT
>TRBD1|-|TRBJ1-5|TRBV7-6
CASSLEGQGAQPQHF
TGTGCCAGCAGCTTAGAGGGACAGGGAGCTCAGCCCCAGCATTTT
>TRBD1|-|TRBJ2-3|TRBV2
CASSSQGTDTQYF
TGTGCCAGCAGTTCACAGGGGACAGATACGCAGTATTTT
>-|-|TRBJ2-3|TRBV11-2
CASSSSGDTDTQYF
TGTGCCAGCAGCTCATCGGGGGACACAGATACGCAGTATTTT
>TRBD1|-|TRBJ1-2|TRBV7-2
CASSRDRGYGYTF
TGTGCCAGCAGCAGGGACAGGGGCTATGGCTACACCTTC
>-|-|TRBJ2-2|TRBV25-1
CASSEFLGAHPGELFF
TGTGCCAGCAGTGAATTTCTGGGGGCGCACCCCGGGGAGCTGTTTTTT
>-|-|TRBJ2-1|TRBV20-1
CSARDRGEQFF
TGCAGTGCTAGAGATAGAGGTGAGCAGTTCTTC
>TRBD1|-|TRBJ1-3|TRBV6-4
CASSDTRDRGLGPGNTIYF
TGTGCCAGCAGTGACACCCGGGACAGGGGATTAGGCCCTGGAAACACCATATATTTT
>TRBD2|-|TRBJ2-1|TRBV7-6
CASSLAGGYNEQFF
TGTGCCAGCAGCTTAGCGGGGGGGTACAATGAGCAGTTCTTC
>-|-|TRBJ2-7|TRBV19
CASTYSTGFYEQYF
TGTGCCAGTACCTACTCTACAGGGTTCTACGAGCAGTACTTC
>-|-|TRBJ1-5|TRBV19
CASSIDPRQYNQPQHF
TGTGCCAGTAGTATAGATCCTAGACAGTACAATCAGCCCCAGCATTTT
>-|-|TRBJ2-7|TRBV6-6
CASSPTGLNEQYF
TGTGCCAGCAGCCCTACAGGGTTGAACGAGCAGTACTTC
>-|-|TRBJ1-1|TRBV19
CASSFWTPGRRAEAFF
TGTGCCAGTAGTTTTTGGACCCCGGGGAGGAGGGCTGAAGCTTTCTTT
>-|-|TRBJ1-2|TRBV10-3
CAISEFAHSRDYGYTF
TGTGCCATCAGTGAGTTTGCCCATTCACGGGACTATGGCTACACCTTC
>-|-|TRBJ2-1|TRBV28
CASRSPGTYNEQFF
TGTGCCAGCAGGTCTCCCGGGACCTACAATGAGCAGTTCTTC
>-|-|TRBJ1-1|TRBV5-1
CASSPNPRGGIGTEAFF
TGCGCCAGCAGCCCAAACCCCCGTGGGGGGATCGGGACTGAAGCTTTCTTT
>TRBD1|-|TRBJ2-2|TRBV5-4
CASTIPGQGPGELFF
TGTGCCAGCACCATCCCGGGACAGGGCCCCGGGGAGCTGTTTTTT
>TRBD1|few|TRBJ1-4|TRBV4-1
CASSRNPGQGGEKLFF
TGCGCCAGCAGTCGGAATCCGGGACAGGGGGGTGAAAAACTGTTTTTT
>TRBD2|-|TRBJ2-1|TRBV6-4
CASSDSSGGAYEQFF
TGTGCCAGCAGTGACTCAAGCGGGGGGGCTTATGAGCAGTTCTTC
>TRBD2|-|TRBJ2-7|TRBV5-4
CASSLWGGSSYEQYF
TGTGCCAGCAGCTTGTGGGGGGGAAGCTCCTACGAGCAGTACTTC
>-|-|TRBJ1-3|TRBV11-3
CASSRGGSGNTIYF
TGTGCCAGCAGCCGAGGGGGCTCTGGAAACACCATATATTTT
>TRBD2|-|TRBJ2-1|TRBV10-3
CAISEFKRGGLVRKYNEQFF
TGTGCCATCAGTGAATTCAAGCGGGGGGGCCTCGTTAGGAAATACAATGAGCAGTTCTTC
>TRBD2|-|TRBJ2-7|TRBV5-4
CASSPGTNEQYF
TGTGCCAGCAGCCCGGGGACTAACGAGCAGTACTTC
>-|-|TRBJ1-2|TRBV5-1
CASAQTGQGYGYTF
TGCGCCAGTGCCCAGACTGGGCAGGGCTATGGCTACACCTTC
>-|-|TRBJ1-2|TRBV7-8
CASKLGREGGYTF
TGTGCCAGCAAGCTGGGAAGGGAGGGTGGCTACACCTTC